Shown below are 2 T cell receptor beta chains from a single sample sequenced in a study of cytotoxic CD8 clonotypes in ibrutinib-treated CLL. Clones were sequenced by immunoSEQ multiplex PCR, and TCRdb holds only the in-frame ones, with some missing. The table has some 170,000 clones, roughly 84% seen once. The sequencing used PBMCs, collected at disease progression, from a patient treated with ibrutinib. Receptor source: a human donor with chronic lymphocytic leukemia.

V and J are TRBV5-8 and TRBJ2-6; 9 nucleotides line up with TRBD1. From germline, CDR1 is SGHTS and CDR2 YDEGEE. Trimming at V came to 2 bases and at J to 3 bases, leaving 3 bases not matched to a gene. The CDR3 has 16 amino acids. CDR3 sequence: CASSLGDRVGANVLTF. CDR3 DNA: TGTGCCAGCAGCTTAGGGGACAGGGTTGGGGCCAACGTCCTGACTTTC.

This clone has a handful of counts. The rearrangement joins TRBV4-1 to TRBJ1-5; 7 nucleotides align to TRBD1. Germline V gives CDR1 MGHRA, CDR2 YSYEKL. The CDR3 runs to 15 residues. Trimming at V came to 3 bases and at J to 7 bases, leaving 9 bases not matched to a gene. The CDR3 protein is CASSQTTGPSQPQHF. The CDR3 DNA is TGCGCCAGCAGCCAGACGACAGGGCCGAGCCAGCCCCAGCATTTT.